The T cell receptor beta chain described here comes from a study of Ad26.COV2.S vaccination and SARS-CoV-2 variants. V was pared by 4 bases and J by 7 bases, with 8 bases between. CDR1 MNHEY and CDR2 SVGEGT come from the germline V gene. This CDR3 comprises 11 residues. Study findings and constraints: Measurement of non-spike TCR breadth gave similar results in vaccine and placebo recipients.

A single count supports this clone. Its antigen is unknown. Libraries were prepared by immunoSEQ multiplex PCR; TCRdb keeps only in-frame clonotypes and omits some of them. The sample includes some 350,000 clones, roughly 90% of them seen just once. Treatment in this sample: around 19 received Ad26.COV2.S at low or high dose, single or two shots; about 5 received placebo; per-sample allocation not given. Specimens were obtained on day 63 following the first vaccine or placebo injection. V usage is TRBV6-2 or TRBV6-3 and J usage is TRBJ2-7; D gene unclear. This sample comprised peripheral blood, obtained in a trial of Ad26.COV2.S vaccine versus placebo. The sequence came from a person aged 18-65 years who received the Ad26.COV2.S COVID-19 vaccine or a placebo. The CDR3 DNA follows: TGTGCCAGCAGTTTCTACGAAGAGCAGTACTTC. Amino acid sequence: CASSFYEEQYF.